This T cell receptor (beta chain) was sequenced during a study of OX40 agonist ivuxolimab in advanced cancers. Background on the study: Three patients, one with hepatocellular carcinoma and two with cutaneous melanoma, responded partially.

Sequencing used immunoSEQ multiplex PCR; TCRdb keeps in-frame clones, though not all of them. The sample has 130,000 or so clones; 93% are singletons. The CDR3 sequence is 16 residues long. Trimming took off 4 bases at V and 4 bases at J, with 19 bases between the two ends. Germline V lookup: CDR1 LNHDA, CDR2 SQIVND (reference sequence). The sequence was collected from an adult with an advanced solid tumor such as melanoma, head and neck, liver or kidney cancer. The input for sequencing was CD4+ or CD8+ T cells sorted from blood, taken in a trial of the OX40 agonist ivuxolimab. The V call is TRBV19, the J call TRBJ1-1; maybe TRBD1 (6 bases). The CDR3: CASSTLGGAGSTEAFF. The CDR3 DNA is TGTGCCAGTAGTACCCTCGGGGGGGCCGGTAGCACTGAAGCTTTCTTT.